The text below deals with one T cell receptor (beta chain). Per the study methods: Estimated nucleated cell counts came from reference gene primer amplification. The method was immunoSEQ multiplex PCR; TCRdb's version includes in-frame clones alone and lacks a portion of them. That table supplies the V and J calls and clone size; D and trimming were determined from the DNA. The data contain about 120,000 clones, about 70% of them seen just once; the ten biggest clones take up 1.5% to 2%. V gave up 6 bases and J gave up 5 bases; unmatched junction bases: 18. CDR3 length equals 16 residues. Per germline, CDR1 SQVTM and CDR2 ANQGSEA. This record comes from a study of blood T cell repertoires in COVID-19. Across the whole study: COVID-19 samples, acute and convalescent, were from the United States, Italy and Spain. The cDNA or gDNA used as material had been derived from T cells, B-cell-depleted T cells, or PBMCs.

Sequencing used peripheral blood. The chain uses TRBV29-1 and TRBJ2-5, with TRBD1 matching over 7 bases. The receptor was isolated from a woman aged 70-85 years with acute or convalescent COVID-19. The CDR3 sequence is CSVLPRDRKSGETQYF. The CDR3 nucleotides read TGCAGCGTCCTCCCCAGGGACAGAAAAAGTGGGGAGACCCAGTACTTC. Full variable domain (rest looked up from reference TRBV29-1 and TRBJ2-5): SAVISQKPSRDICQRGTSLTIQCQVDSQVTMMFWYRQQPGQSLTLIATANQGSEATYESGFVIDKFPISRPNLTFSTLTVSNMSPEDSSIYLCSVLPRDRKSGETQYFGPGTRLLVL.